This TCR beta chain was retrieved from a study of blood T cells in healthy people across ages. A second roughly 6 to 12 cycle PCR used barcoded and J-beta primers. With 12 random nucleotides, a template-switch adaptor tagged each individual cDNA molecule. TCRdb analysed the 5' RACE reads with MiXCR anew, one entry per CDR3 protein. The data show hundreds of thousands of distinct CDR3 sequences, around 30% seen once. Sequenced sample: blood. This TCR was sampled from a woman over 75 in good health.

CDR3 protein: CASRLGTGGSNEQFF. CDR3 DNA sequence: TGTGCCAGCAGACTCGGGACAGGGGGTTCCAATGAGCAGTTCTTC. This chain links TRBV28 with TRBJ2-1; 11 bases map to TRBD1. The junction had 7 bases not matched to a gene; V was cut back by 6 bases and J by 6 bases. Looked up from germline, CDR1 is MDHEN and CDR2 is SYDVKM. There are 15 residues in the CDR3.